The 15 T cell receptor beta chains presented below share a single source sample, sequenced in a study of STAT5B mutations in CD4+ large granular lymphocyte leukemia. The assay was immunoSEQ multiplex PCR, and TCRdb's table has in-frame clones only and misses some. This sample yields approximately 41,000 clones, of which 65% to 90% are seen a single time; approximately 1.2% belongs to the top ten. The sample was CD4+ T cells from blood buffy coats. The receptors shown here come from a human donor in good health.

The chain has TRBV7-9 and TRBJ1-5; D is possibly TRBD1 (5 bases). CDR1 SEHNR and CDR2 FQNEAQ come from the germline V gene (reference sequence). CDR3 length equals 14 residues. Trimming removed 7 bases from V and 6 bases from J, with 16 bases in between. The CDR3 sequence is CASTKGGGTQPQHF. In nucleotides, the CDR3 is TGTGCCAGCACCAAAGGAGGAGGGACTCAGCCCCAGCATTTT. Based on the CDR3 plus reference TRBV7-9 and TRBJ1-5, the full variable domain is DTGVSQNPRHKITKRGQNVTFRCDPISEHNRLYWYRQTLGQGPEFLTYFQNEAQLEKSRLLSDRFSAERPKGSFSTLEIQRTEQGDSAMYLCASTKGGGTQPQHFGDGTRLSIL.

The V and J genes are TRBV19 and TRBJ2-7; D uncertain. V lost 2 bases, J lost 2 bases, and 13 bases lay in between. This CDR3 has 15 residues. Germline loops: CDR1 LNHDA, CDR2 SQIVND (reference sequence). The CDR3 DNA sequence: TGTGCCAGTAGTATAAGATCGGGTATCCCCTACGAGCAGTACTTC. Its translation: CASSIRSGIPYEQYF.

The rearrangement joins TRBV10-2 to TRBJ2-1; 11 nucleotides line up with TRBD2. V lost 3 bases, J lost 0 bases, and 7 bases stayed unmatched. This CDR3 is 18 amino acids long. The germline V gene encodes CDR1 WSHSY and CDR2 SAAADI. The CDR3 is CASSDPSGGQSSYNEQFF. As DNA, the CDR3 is TGCGCCAGCAGTGACCCTAGCGGGGGGCAGAGCTCCTACAATGAGCAGTTCTTC.

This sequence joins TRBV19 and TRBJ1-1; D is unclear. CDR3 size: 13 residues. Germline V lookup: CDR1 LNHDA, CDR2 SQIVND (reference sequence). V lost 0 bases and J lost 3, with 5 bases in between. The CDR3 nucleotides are TGTGCCAGTAGTATAGATCCTGACACTGAAGCTTTCTTT. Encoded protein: CASSIDPDTEAFF. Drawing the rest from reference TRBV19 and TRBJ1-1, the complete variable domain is DGGITQSPKYLFRKEGQNVTLSCEQNLNHDAMYWYRQDPGQGLRLIYYSQIVNDFQKGDIAEGYSVSREKKESFPLTVTSAQKNPTAFYLCASSIDPDTEAFFGQGTRLTVV.

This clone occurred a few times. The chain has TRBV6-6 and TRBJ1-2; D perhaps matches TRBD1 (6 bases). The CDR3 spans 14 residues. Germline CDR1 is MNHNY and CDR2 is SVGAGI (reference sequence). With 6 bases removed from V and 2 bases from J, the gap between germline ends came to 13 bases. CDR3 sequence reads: CASSPRTVNYGYTF. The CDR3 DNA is TGTGCCAGCAGCCCCAGGACAGTGAACTATGGCTACACCTTC.

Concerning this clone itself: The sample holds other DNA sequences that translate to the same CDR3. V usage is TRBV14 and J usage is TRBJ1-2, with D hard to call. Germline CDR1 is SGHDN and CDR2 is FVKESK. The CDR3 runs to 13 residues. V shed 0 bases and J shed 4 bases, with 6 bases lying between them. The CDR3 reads CASSQDYSYGYTF. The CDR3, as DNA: TGTGCCAGCAGCCAAGATTATTCCTATGGCTACACCTTC.

The CDR3 DNA is TGTGCCAGCAGCTCCCGGACCACATCCTACGAGCAGTACTTC. Encoded protein: CASSSRTTSYEQYF. The chain combines TRBV11-2 with TRBJ2-7; D gene uncertain. Germline V CDR1 and CDR2: SGHAT, FQNNGV. V gave up 4 bases and J gave up 1 base, with 11 bases separating them. This CDR3 is 14 amino acids long.

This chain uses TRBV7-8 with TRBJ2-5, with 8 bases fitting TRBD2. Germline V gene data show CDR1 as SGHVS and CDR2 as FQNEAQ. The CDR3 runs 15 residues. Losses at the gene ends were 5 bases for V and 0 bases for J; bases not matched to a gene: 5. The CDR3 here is CASSPRGGNQETQYF. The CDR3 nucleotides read TGTGCCAGCAGCCCCCGGGGGGGTAACCAAGAGACCCAGTACTTC.

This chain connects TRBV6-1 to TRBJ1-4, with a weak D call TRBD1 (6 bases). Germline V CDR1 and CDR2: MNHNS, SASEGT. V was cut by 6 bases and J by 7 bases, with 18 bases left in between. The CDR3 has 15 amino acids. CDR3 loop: CASRPPRGGVEKLFF. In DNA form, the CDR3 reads TGTGCCAGCAGACCCCCAAGGGGGGGCGTTGAAAAACTGTTTTTT.

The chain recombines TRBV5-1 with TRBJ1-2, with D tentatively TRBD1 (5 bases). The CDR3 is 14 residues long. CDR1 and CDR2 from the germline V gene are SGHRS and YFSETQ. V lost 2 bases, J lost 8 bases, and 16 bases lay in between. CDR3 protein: CASSFEGEAGGYTF. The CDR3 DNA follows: TGCGCCAGCAGCTTCGAAGGGGAGGCGGGCGGCTACACCTTC.

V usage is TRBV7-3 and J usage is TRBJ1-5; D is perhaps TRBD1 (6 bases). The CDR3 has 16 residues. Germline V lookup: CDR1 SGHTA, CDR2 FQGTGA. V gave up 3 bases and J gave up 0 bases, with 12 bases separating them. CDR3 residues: CASSFHRVYSNQPQHF. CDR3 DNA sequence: TGTGCCAGCAGCTTCCACAGGGTTTATAGCAATCAGCCCCAGCATTTT. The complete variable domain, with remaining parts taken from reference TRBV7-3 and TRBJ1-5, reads GAGVSQTPSNKVTEKGKYVELRCDPISGHTALYWYRQSLGQGPEFLIYFQGTGAADDSGLPNDRFFAVRPEGSVSTLKIQRTERGDSAVYLCASSFHRVYSNQPQHFGDGTRLSIL.

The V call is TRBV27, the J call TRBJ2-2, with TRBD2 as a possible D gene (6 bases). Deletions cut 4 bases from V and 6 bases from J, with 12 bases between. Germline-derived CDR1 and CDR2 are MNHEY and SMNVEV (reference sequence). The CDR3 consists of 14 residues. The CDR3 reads CASSSGGFAGELFF. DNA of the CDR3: TGTGCCAGCAGTTCCGGAGGGTTCGCCGGGGAGCTGTTTTTT.

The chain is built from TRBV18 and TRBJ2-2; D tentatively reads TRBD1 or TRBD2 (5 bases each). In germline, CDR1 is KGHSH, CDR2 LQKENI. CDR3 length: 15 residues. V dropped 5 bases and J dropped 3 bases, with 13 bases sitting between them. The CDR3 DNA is TGTGCCAGCTCAGTGTCTCAGGGAGACACCGGGGAGCTGTTTTTT. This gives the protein CASSVSQGDTGELFF.

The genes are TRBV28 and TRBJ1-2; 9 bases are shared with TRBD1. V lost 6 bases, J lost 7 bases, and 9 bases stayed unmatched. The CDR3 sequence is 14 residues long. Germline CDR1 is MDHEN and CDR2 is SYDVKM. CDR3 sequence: CASSPGDRAFGYTF. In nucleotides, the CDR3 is TGTGCCAGCAGCCCAGGGGACAGGGCTTTTGGCTACACCTTC.

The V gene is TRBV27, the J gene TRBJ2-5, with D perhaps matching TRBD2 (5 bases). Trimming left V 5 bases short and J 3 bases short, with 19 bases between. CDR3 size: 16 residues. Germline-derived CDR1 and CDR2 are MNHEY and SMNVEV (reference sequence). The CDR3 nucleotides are TGTGCCAGCAGTAAAGCCGGCGGGCAGTTCGAAGAGACCCAGTACTTC. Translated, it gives CASSKAGGQFEETQYF.